A single sample gave rise to the 30 T cell receptor beta chains below, sequenced in a study of blood T cells in healthy people across ages. Through a sample-barcoded 5' primer and a J-beta primer mix, a second PCR was run for roughly 6 to 12 cycles. Each CDR3 protein is one row after TCRdb ran MiXCR on the 5' RACE reads. This sample has about 1.4 million distinct CDR3 sequences, with approximately 59% found just once. Sequenced sample: blood. The source of these receptors is a man younger than 35 in good health.

The chain joins TRBV20-1 to TRBJ2-1; TRBD1 might be the D (6 bases). The germline V gene encodes CDR1 DFQATT and CDR2 SNEGSKA (reference sequence). CDR3 size: 18 residues. The V gene lost 3 bases and the J gene lost 3 bases, with 24 bases spanning the gap. This CDR3 reads CSAREMDSARRDYNEQFF. CDR3 DNA sequence: TGCAGTGCTAGGGAGATGGACAGCGCCCGGAGAGACTACAATGAGCAGTTCTTC.

This clonotype was seen only a few times. The V gene is TRBV3-1, the J gene TRBJ2-5; a weak D match, TRBD2 (6 bases). V was clipped by 1 base and J by 4 bases, with 13 bases between them. CDR3 size: 15 residues. Germline V gene lookup returns CDR1 LGHDT and CDR2 YNNKEL (reference sequence). The CDR3 DNA follows: TGTGCCAGCAGCCAAGTTGGGGAGGAAGGAGAGACCCAGTACTTC. Protein: CASSQVGEEGETQYF.

The chain employs TRBV20-1 and TRBJ2-3; D may be TRBD2 (6 bases). Germline V gene data show CDR1 as DFQATT and CDR2 as SNEGSKA (reference sequence). V lost 5 bases to trimming and J lost 3 bases, with 30 bases between them. The CDR3 is 19 amino acids. CDR3 in amino acids: CSACPLVFRGARRTDTQYF. The DNA for the CDR3 is TGCAGTGCTTGCCCGTTGGTTTTTCGCGGGGCTCGGCGTACAGATACGCAGTATTTT.

This clonotype was counted a few times. The rearrangement joins TRBV28 to TRBJ2-7; D gene ambiguous. The CDR3 totals 12 residues. CDR1 and CDR2 from the germline V gene are MDHEN and SYDVKM. The ends were cut back, 6 bases at V and 5 bases at J, with 11 bases in the middle. The CDR3 DNA reads as TGTGCCAGCAGCACGACTTTAAACGAGCAGTACTTC. Its translation: CASSTTLNEQYF.

This clonotype was seen only a few times. This sequence joins TRBV15 and TRBJ1-5; D is possibly TRBD1 (6 bases). Trimming shortened V by 0 bases and J by 4 bases, and 13 bases separated the two germline ends. Germline V gives CDR1 LNHNV, CDR2 YYDKDF (reference sequence). The CDR3 has 16 residues. The chain's CDR3 is CATSRDRQGRNQPQHF. CDR3 nucleotide sequence: TGTGCCACCAGCAGAGATCGGCAGGGGCGGAATCAGCCCCAGCATTTT.

The chain couples TRBV5-1 to TRBJ2-5, with 8 bases fitting TRBD1. The J call may be incorrect, as the DNA end agrees better with TRBJ2-7. Germline loops: CDR1 SGHRS, CDR2 YFSETQ. The CDR3 is 16 amino acids. The DNA of the CDR3 is TGCGCCAGCAGCTTTTCCCTTGGGACAGGTGCGGGCGAGCAGTACTTC. It codes for CASSFSLGTGAGEQYF.

This chain links TRBV7-9 with TRBJ2-5; 9 nucleotides agree with TRBD1. The end of the DNA is better explained by TRBJ2-7, so the J call may be wrong. Looked up from germline, CDR1 is SEHNR and CDR2 is FQNEAQ (reference sequence). CDR3 length: 16 amino acids. The CDR3 spells CASSSAPGQGDYEQYF. CDR3 coding DNA: TGTGCCAGCAGCTCAGCCCCGGGACAGGGTGACTACGAGCAGTACTTC.

The V and J genes are TRBV15 and TRBJ2-6; a weak D match, TRBD1 (5 bases). CDR1 LNHNV and CDR2 YYDKDF come from the germline V gene (reference sequence). Trimming removed 3 bases from V and 8 bases from J, with 8 bases in between. The CDR3 has 13 amino acids. In nucleotides, the CDR3 is TGTGCCACCAGCAGCAGGGTAACCAACGTCCTGACTTTC. This gives the protein CATSSRVTNVLTF.

This clonotype turned up a few times. J is TRBJ2-4 and V is TRBV7-2, with 7 bases matching TRBD2. The J call may not be correct, given that the DNA end is closer to TRBJ2-7. The CDR3 is 14 residues long. The germline V gene encodes CDR1 SGHTA and CDR2 FQGNSA. CDR3 nucleotides: TGTGCCAGCAGCTCCCGGGGGGAACACTACGAGCAGTACTTC. It codes for CASSSRGEHYEQYF.

The chain is built from TRBV20-1 and TRBJ2-1; 12 bases are shared with TRBD2. The CDR3 length is 15 residues. In germline, CDR1 is DFQATT, CDR2 SNEGSKA (reference sequence). V was clipped by 6 bases and J by 8 bases; unmatched bases: 11. CDR3 sequence reads: CSAEKGLAGTDEQFF. DNA of the CDR3: TGCAGTGCCGAAAAGGGACTAGCGGGCACGGATGAGCAGTTCTTC.

This chain connects TRBV7-6 to TRBJ2-1; D may be TRBD2 (6 bases). The CDR3 runs 16 residues. Per germline, CDR1 SGHVS and CDR2 FNYEAQ. The V end was cut by 1 base, the J end by 2 bases, with 12 bases between. DNA of the CDR3: TGTGCCAGCAGCTTAGGGGGAGGCACAACCTACAATGAGCAGTTCTTC. It specifies CASSLGGGTTYNEQFF.

The V call is TRBV6-5, the J call TRBJ2-3, with 7 bases matching TRBD1. CDR1 and CDR2 from the germline V gene are MNHEY and SVGAGI. V lost 4 bases, J lost 3 bases, and 7 bases stayed unmatched. The CDR3 is made up of 15 amino acids. In DNA form, the CDR3 reads TGTGCCAGCAGTTCGACAGGGCGAATAACAGATACGCAGTATTTT. Protein sequence: CASSSTGRITDTQYF.

To note about this clonotype: A much larger clone lies a single base off, so this may be a read error. This sequence joins TRBV3-1 and TRBJ1-5, with a weak D call TRBD1 (6 bases). Trimming removed 1 base at V and 3 bases at J, with 16 bases between. The CDR3 is 17 residues long. Germline lookup yields CDR1 LGHDT and CDR2 YNNKEL (reference sequence). The CDR3 DNA reads as TGTGCCAGCAGCCAAGGAGTAATACAGGGCCCCAATCAGCCCCAGCATTTT. Protein sequence: CASSQGVIQGPNQPQHF.

This clonotype was observed many times. The rearrangement uses TRBV9 and TRBJ2-7; TRBD1 matches at 10 bases. The CDR3 consists of 14 residues. V was clipped by 4 bases and J by 4 bases; unmatched bases: 5. CDR1 is SGDLS, CDR2 YYNGEE, per germline. The CDR3 DNA reads as TGTGCCAGCAGCCCGCGGACAGGGGGATACGAGCAGTACTTC. Translated, it gives CASSPRTGGYEQYF. Based on the CDR3 plus reference TRBV9 and TRBJ2-7, the full variable domain is DSGVTQTPKHLITATGQRVTLRCSPRSGDLSVYWYQQSLDQGLQFLIQYYNGEERAKGNILERFSAQQFPDLHSELNLSSLELGDSALYFCASSPRTGGYEQYFGPGTRLTVT.

V usage is TRBV10-3 and J usage is TRBJ1-5; D unresolved. CDR3 size: 12 residues. The germline V and J ends were trimmed by 8 bases and 4 bases, with 9 bases remaining between them. CDR1 is ENHRY and CDR2 is SYGVKD in the germline V gene. The CDR3 nucleotides are TGTGCCATCGGTCGGGGAAATCAGCCCCAGCATTTT. Translated, it gives CAIGRGNQPQHF.

This clonotype has only a few counts. The gene calls are TRBV27 and TRBJ1-2, with D maybe TRBD1 (6 bases). This CDR3 has 13 residues. From germline, CDR1 is MNHEY and CDR2 SMNVEV (reference sequence). V was shortened by 5 bases and J by 6 bases, with 13 bases between the two germline ends. The CDR3 sequence: CASSHGTHDGYTF. In DNA, the CDR3 is TGTGCCAGCAGTCACGGGACACATGATGGCTACACCTTC.

The J gene is TRBJ2-1, the V gene TRBV18; TRBD1 agrees at 10 bases. Losses at the gene ends were 2 bases for V and 8 bases for J; bases not matched to a gene: 12. This CDR3 is 17 amino acids long. CDR1 and CDR2 (germline): KGHSH, LQKENI. The CDR3 protein is CASSPRTGGYTMDEQFF. For the CDR3, the DNA is TGTGCCAGCTCACCAAGGACAGGGGGGTACACAATGGATGAGCAGTTCTTC.

The rearrangement joins TRBV6-5 to TRBJ2-1; D ambiguous. V lost 6 bases, J lost 0 bases, and 12 bases lay in between. Germline lookup yields CDR1 MNHEY and CDR2 SVGAGI. The CDR3 has 15 amino acids. The DNA for the CDR3 is TGTGCCAGCAGCTTGCACCTTACCTCCTACAATGAGCAGTTCTTC. Its protein is CASSLHLTSYNEQFF.

The chain links TRBV27 to TRBJ2-1; TRBD1 agrees at 7 bases. V was pared by 5 bases and J by 8 bases, with 9 bases of the junction left unmatched. The CDR3 runs 14 residues. CDR1 is MNHEY and CDR2 is SMNVEV in the germline V gene (reference sequence). For the CDR3, the DNA is TGTGCCAGCAGTCCCTTAGACAGGGTCGATGAGCAGTTCTTC. Translating it yields CASSPLDRVDEQFF.

This clonotype turned up a few times. The chain couples TRBV5-6 to TRBJ2-2; possibly TRBD1 for D (6 bases). The V end was cut by 4 bases, the J end by 12 bases, with 13 bases between. The CDR3 contains 12 residues. Germline assignment: CDR1 SGHDT and CDR2 YYEEEE. The DNA for the CDR3 is TGTGCCAGCAGCGCGAACAGGGAGAAGCTGTTTTTT. Its translation is CASSANREKLFF.

This clonotype has more than one count but fewer than ten. This chain connects TRBV6-6 to TRBJ1-6; D gene uncertain. The V gene's germline CDR1 is MNHNY and CDR2 SVGAGI (reference sequence). The CDR3 is made up of 11 amino acids. Trimming pared 8 bases from V and 8 bases from J, leaving 7 bases between. The DNA of the CDR3 is TGTGCCAGCGGATTTGATTCACCCCTCCACTTT. It encodes CASGFDSPLHF.

This chain connects TRBV20-1 to TRBJ2-7; no reliable D call. Per germline, CDR1 DFQATT and CDR2 SNEGSKA (reference sequence). V shed 0 bases and J shed 2 bases, with 17 bases lying between them. This CDR3 has 16 amino acids. The CDR3 here is CSARDPKVDGTYEQYF. CDR3 DNA sequence: TGCAGTGCTAGAGATCCGAAGGTTGACGGCACCTACGAGCAGTACTTC.

The chain links TRBV20-1 to TRBJ2-3; D perhaps matches TRBD1 (6 bases). This CDR3 region has 14 residues. V lost 1 base and J 5 bases, leaving 13 bases between the germline ends. The germline CDR1 and CDR2 sequences are DFQATT and SNEGSKA (reference sequence). CDR3 region: CSARGQVMQDTQYF. In nucleotides, the CDR3 is TGCAGTGCTAGAGGACAGGTTATGCAAGATACGCAGTATTTT.

V usage is TRBV27 and J usage is TRBJ1-2, with D possibly being TRBD1 (6 bases). CDR1 MNHEY and CDR2 SMNVEV come from the germline V gene (reference sequence). Trimming took off 5 bases at V and 6 bases at J, with 16 bases between the two ends. The CDR3 runs to 14 residues. The CDR3 protein is CASSLQQGRDGYTF. DNA of the CDR3: TGTGCCAGCAGTCTCCAACAGGGACGGGATGGCTACACCTTC.

This clonotype occurred once. The chain carries TRBV6-2 or TRBV6-3 and TRBJ2-3; a weak D match, TRBD1 (6 bases). The CDR3 extends over 19 amino acids. CDR1 is MNHEY, CDR2 SVGEGT, per germline. Deletions cut 0 bases from V and 0 bases from J, with 19 bases between. The CDR3 nucleotides read TGTGCCAGCAGTTACTCCACTGAGGGGACAAGCCCTAGCACAGATACGCAGTATTTT. Its translation is CASSYSTEGTSPSTDTQYF.

The rearrangement uses TRBV7-8 and TRBJ2-5, with D possibly matching TRBD1 (5 bases). V was pared by 1 base and J by 5 bases, with 17 bases between. CDR1 is SGHVS and CDR2 is FQNEAQ in the germline V gene. The CDR3 covers 16 residues. In DNA, the CDR3 is TGTGCCAGCAGCTTAGGAGTCAGGGCCTTCGGGGAGACCCAGTACTTC. This encodes CASSLGVRAFGETQYF.

V usage is TRBV4-1 and J usage is TRBJ2-5; 8 bases are a match to TRBD2. The J call may not be correct, given that the DNA end is closer to TRBJ2-7. Germline assignment: CDR1 MGHRA and CDR2 YSYEKL. This CDR3 spans 15 amino acids. The CDR3 DNA follows: TGCGCCAGCGCGAGGGTAGGAGCGGGGGCCGACGAGCAGTACTTC. Its translation: CASARVGAGADEQYF.

The chain carries TRBV9 and TRBJ1-1; 7 bases align to TRBD1. The CDR3 sequence is 12 residues long. Germline assignment: CDR1 SGDLS and CDR2 YYNGEE. With V trimmed by 0 bases and J by 7 bases, 0 bases remained unmatched. In nucleotides, the CDR3 is TGTGCCAGCAGCGTAGGGGACAGTGAAGCTTTCTTT. Translating gives CASSVGDSEAFF. Complete variable domain (other parts from reference TRBV9 and TRBJ1-1): DSGVTQTPKHLITATGQRVTLRCSPRSGDLSVYWYQQSLDQGLQFLIQYYNGEERAKGNILERFSAQQFPDLHSELNLSSLELGDSALYFCASSVGDSEAFFGQGTRLTVV.

This clonotype has only a few counts. The chain combines TRBV6-6 with TRBJ2-4; the D is unclear. The CDR3 runs 17 residues. V dropped 1 base and J dropped 0 bases, with 13 bases sitting between them. Per germline, CDR1 MNHNY and CDR2 SVGAGI (reference sequence). CDR3: CASSYYETTRAKNIQYF. CDR3 DNA sequence: TGTGCCAGCAGTTACTATGAGACCACCAGAGCCAAAAACATTCAGTACTTC.

This chain links TRBV10-1 with TRBJ1-1; D is ambiguous. The germline gives CDR1 WNHNN, CDR2 SYGVQD (reference sequence). The CDR3 covers 13 residues. Between the trimmed V and J ends, which lost 8 bases and 4 bases, there was a span of 14 bases. This CDR3 is CASGPSIGTEAFF. The CDR3 region has the DNA TGCGCCAGCGGCCCCTCGATCGGCACTGAAGCTTTCTTT.